Each of the 28 T cell receptor beta chains below was sequenced from the same sample in a study of PD-L1 blockade in urothelial cancer (dated by TCRdb to 2016 to 2017). The intended sense of this specimen's time point label: pretreatment peripheral blood. The protocol used for the library was the immunoSEQ multiplex PCR assay. The table was pulled from immuneACCESS by TCRdb, which kept in-frame rearrangements only. Such tables lose some clones; where checked, under half of the loss comes from unresolved V genes, and the rest has no known cause. The sample includes about 50,000 clones, with approximately 86% observed a single time. The top ten clonotypes cover approximately 21% of the sample. The material sequenced was PBMCs, taken around atezolizumab (anti-PD-L1) treatment. Receptors were obtained from a man aged 55 to 70 with urothelial cancer.

The genes are TRBV9 and TRBJ2-3; TRBD2 aligns across 7 bases. The CDR3 extends over 15 amino acids. CDR1 and CDR2 (germline): SGDLS, YYNGEE. J lost 4 bases, V lost 0 bases, and 5 bases had no gene match. The CDR3 is CASSVGGGPADTQYF. Written as DNA, the CDR3 is TGTGCCAGCAGCGTAGGGGGAGGGCCGGCAGATACGCAGTATTTT.

In this sample, this clone is medium-sized (0.01 to 0.1%). The V gene is TRBV18, the J gene TRBJ2-7; 12 nucleotides align to TRBD2. Germline V CDR1 and CDR2: KGHSH, LQKENI. This CDR3 has 16 amino acids. The V gene end was trimmed by 3 bases and the J gene end by 6 bases; junction bases not matched to a gene: 9. CDR3 region: CASSPQTSGRGSEQYF. DNA of the CDR3: TGTGCCAGCTCACCCCAGACTAGCGGGAGAGGGAGCGAGCAGTACTTC.

The rearrangement joins TRBV5-1 to TRBJ1-1; D is possibly TRBD1 (5 bases). V lost 3 bases to trimming and J lost 1 base, with 10 bases between them. Germline V CDR1 and CDR2: SGHRS, YFSETQ. The CDR3 extends over 14 amino acids. CDR3 coding DNA: TGCGCCAGCAGCTCCACCGGGGGGAACACTGAAGCTTTCTTT. Translating gives CASSSTGGNTEAFF.

The V call is TRBV2, the J call TRBJ2-7, with D uncertain. V lost 8 bases, J lost 6 bases, and 14 bases lay in between. Germline lookup yields CDR1 SNHLY and CDR2 FYNNEI. This CDR3 has 12 amino acids. The CDR3 DNA reads as TGTGCCAGCTCGAGGAGATCGGGCGAGCAGTACTTC. Its protein product is CASSRRSGEQYF.

This CDR3 is CASSRLETSGSTYEQFF. The CDR3 coding sequence is TGCGCCAGCAGCCGCTTAGAGACTAGCGGGAGTACGTATGAGCAGTTCTTC. This chain joins TRBV5-1 and TRBJ2-1; 12 bases agree with TRBD2. Trimming cost V 4 bases and J 8 bases; bases outside gene matches: 13. Germline V gene sequence: CDR1 SGHRS, CDR2 YFSETQ. The CDR3 runs 17 residues. Full variable domain (missing parts from reference TRBV5-1 and TRBJ2-1): KAGVTQTPRYLIKTRGQQVTLSCSPISGHRSVSWYQQTPGQGLQFLFEYFSETQRNKGNFPGRFSGRQFSNSRSEMNVSTLELGDSALYLCASSRLETSGSTYEQFFGPGTRLTVL.

The rearrangement uses TRBV29-1 and TRBJ2-1; TRBD1 matches 12 bases. From germline, CDR1 is SQVTM and CDR2 ANQGSEA. The CDR3 runs to 15 residues. With V trimmed by 1 base and J by 5 bases, 3 bases remained unmatched. CDR3 protein: CSVEGDRGRNNEQFF. CDR3 in DNA: TGCAGCGTTGAAGGGGACAGGGGGCGTAACAATGAGCAGTTCTTC.

This chain connects TRBV11-1 to TRBJ2-7; D is possibly TRBD2 (6 bases). CDR3 length: 13 residues. Looked up from germline, CDR1 is SGHAT and CDR2 is FQDESV (reference sequence). Trimming stripped 11 bases from V and 3 bases from J, with 17 bases between. CDR3 bases: TGTGCCGTCGCACGGGACTTAAGCTACGAGCAGTACTTC. Amino acids: CAVARDLSYEQYF.

CDR3 in DNA: TGCAGTGCTAGAGACAGCTACGAGCAGTACTTC. Protein sequence: CSARDSYEQYF. V is TRBV20-1 and J is TRBJ2-7; D is undetermined. Germline V gene lookup returns CDR1 DFQATT and CDR2 SNEGSKA (reference sequence). Trimming left V 0 bases short and J 3 bases short, with 3 bases between. This CDR3 has 11 residues.

The CDR3 region has the DNA TGTGCCAGCAGTTTAGGTGGGACACGCGAGCAGTACTTC. Its protein is CASSLGGTREQYF. The V and J genes are TRBV28 and TRBJ2-7; D might be TRBD1 (6 bases). With 2 bases removed from V and 6 bases from J, the gap between germline ends came to 11 bases. The CDR3 runs 13 residues. Germline CDR1 is MDHEN and CDR2 is SYDVKM.

The V call is TRBV6-5, the J call TRBJ1-1; 7 positions agree with TRBD1. Germline V gene sequence: CDR1 MNHEY, CDR2 SVGAGI. V lost 6 bases to trimming and J lost 2 bases; unmatched junction nucleotides: 3. The CDR3 totals 13 residues. CDR3 region: CASRRDRNTEAFF. CDR3 DNA: TGTGCCAGCAGACGGGACAGAAACACTGAAGCTTTCTTT.

This clone was seen a single time. The gene calls are TRBV10-2 and TRBJ2-7; 12 bases fit TRBD2. The V segment lost 6 bases and the J segment 4 bases; nucleotides outside the gene matches: 10. The CDR3 is made up of 16 amino acids. Germline assignment: CDR1 WSHSY and CDR2 SAAADI. The CDR3 here is CASSAELAGGFYEQYF. The CDR3 coding sequence is TGCGCCAGCAGCGCTGAACTAGCGGGAGGATTTTACGAGCAGTACTTC.

The V and J genes are TRBV13 and TRBJ2-2, with 12 bases fitting TRBD2. The V and J ends lost 3 bases and 5 bases, in that order; junction bases with no gene match: 7. The CDR3 runs 17 residues. Germline V gene data show CDR1 as PRHDT and CDR2 as FYEKMQ (reference sequence). In DNA form, the CDR3 reads TGTGCCAGCAGCTTGACTAGCGGGAGAGGTAGGACCGGGGAGCTGTTTTTT. Translating it yields CASSLTSGRGRTGELFF.

The chain employs TRBV15 and TRBJ1-4; no definite D call. The CDR3 has 16 residues. V was pared by 3 bases and J by 3 bases, with 14 bases between. The V gene's germline CDR1 is LNHNV and CDR2 YYDKDF (reference sequence). CDR3 sequence (DNA): TGTGCCACCAGCAGCACCGAAGCAGGATCTAATGAAAAACTGTTTTTT. Residues: CATSSTEAGSNEKLFF. Full variable domain (remainder filled in from reference TRBV15 and TRBJ1-4): DAMVIQNPRYQVTQFGKPVTLSCSQTLNHNVMYWYQQKSSQAPKLLFHYYDKDFNNEADTPDNFQSRRPNTSFCFLDIRSPGLGDTAMYLCATSSTEAGSNEKLFFGSGTQLSVL.

V gene TRBV29-1 combines with J gene TRBJ2-1; D unclear. From germline, CDR1 is SQVTM and CDR2 ANQGSEA. CDR3 length: 13 residues. V shed 4 bases and J shed 9 bases, with 16 bases lying between them. The CDR3 nucleotides read TGCAGCGTTGTTGGAAAATTCACAGCTGAGCAGTTCTTC. Translating gives CSVVGKFTAEQFF.

The chain has TRBV7-9 and TRBJ1-2, with a weak D call TRBD1 (5 bases). The CDR3 contains 14 residues. Per germline, CDR1 SEHNR and CDR2 FQNEAQ (reference sequence). The ends were cut back, 1 base at V and 4 bases at J, with 10 bases in the middle. The CDR3 protein is CASSLEGIGYGYTF. CDR3 sequence (DNA): TGTGCCAGCAGCTTAGAGGGGATCGGCTATGGCTACACCTTC.

This clone was observed once. This sequence joins TRBV25-1 and TRBJ1-4; tentatively, D is TRBD1 (6 bases). CDR1 MGHDK and CDR2 SYGVNS come from the germline V gene. Deletions cut 1 base from V and 0 bases from J, with 12 bases between. The CDR3 extends over 17 amino acids. CDR3 bases: TGTGCCAGCAGTGAATGGCGGGGGCACGCAACTAATGAAAAACTGTTTTTT. Translation: CASSEWRGHATNEKLFF.

The rearrangement links TRBV19 to TRBJ1-2, with TRBD1 matching over 10 bases. Per the germline V gene, CDR1 is LNHDA and CDR2 is SQIVND (reference sequence). Germline trimming cut 4 bases from V and 8 bases from J; bases unmatched to any gene: 13. This CDR3 has 16 amino acids. The CDR3 loop reads CASSTPGQGPPRGYTF. The CDR3 nucleotides are TGTGCCAGTAGTACCCCGGGACAGGGGCCACCTAGGGGCTACACCTTC.

The rearrangement uses TRBV18 and TRBJ2-1, with 8 bases that match TRBD2. V shed 5 bases, J shed 4 bases, and the junction held 7 bases outside the gene matches. CDR1 and CDR2 from the germline V gene are KGHSH and LQKENI. The CDR3 runs to 15 residues. The CDR3 sequence is CASSERTSTYNEQFF. As DNA, the CDR3 is TGTGCCAGCTCAGAGAGGACTAGCACTTACAATGAGCAGTTCTTC.

In this sample, this clone turned up once. This chain connects TRBV11-2 to TRBJ1-4; TRBD1 is a possible D gene (5 bases). The CDR3 runs to 15 residues. Germline CDR1 and CDR2: SGHAT and FQNNGV. Trimming cost V 4 bases and J 1 base, with 10 bases left between them. CDR3 nucleotides: TGTGCCAGCAGCTCCCTCCAGGGAACTAATGAAAAACTGTTTTTT. Translated: CASSSLQGTNEKLFF.

The V gene is TRBV29-1, the J gene TRBJ2-5; tentative D call: TRBD1 (6 bases). The V gene's germline CDR1 is SQVTM and CDR2 ANQGSEA. This CDR3 contains 12 residues. V lost 3 bases to trimming and J lost 5 bases, with 10 bases between them. CDR3 sequence (DNA): TGCAGCGTTGACAGGGGCTGGGAGACCCAGTACTTC. Amino acid sequence: CSVDRGWETQYF.

The chain carries TRBV13 and TRBJ2-2; D might be TRBD2 (5 bases). The CDR3 sequence is 16 residues long. V lost 5 bases, J lost 5 bases, and 18 bases lay in between. CDR1 is PRHDT and CDR2 is FYEKMQ in the germline V gene (reference sequence). The CDR3, as DNA: TGTGCCAGCAGCCAAGGACTCTCGGCGAGAACCGGGGAGCTGTTTTTT. Its translation: CASSQGLSARTGELFF.

The V gene is TRBV7-2, the J gene TRBJ2-7, with D uncertain. From germline, CDR1 is SGHTA and CDR2 FQGNSA. The CDR3 spans 17 residues. Trimming stripped 0 bases from V and 3 bases from J, with 18 bases between. The CDR3 reads CASSLAEEPTLLYEQYF. The CDR3 DNA reads TGTGCCAGCAGCTTAGCAGAGGAACCAACCCTGCTCTACGAGCAGTACTTC.

The chain recombines TRBV5-1 with TRBJ2-2, with D tentatively TRBD1 (6 bases). Germline V gives CDR1 SGHRS, CDR2 YFSETQ. CDR3 length: 15 residues. The V end was cut by 1 base, the J end by 7 bases, with 14 bases between. CDR3 sequence: CASSLPGQRNGELFF. DNA of the CDR3: TGCGCCAGCAGCTTGCCCGGACAGCGCAACGGGGAGCTGTTTTTT.

This rearrangement joins TRBV19 to TRBJ1-5; tentatively, D is TRBD1 (6 bases). CDR3 length equals 19 residues. The germline V and J ends were trimmed by 4 bases and 0 bases, with 22 bases remaining between them. Germline lookup yields CDR1 LNHDA and CDR2 SQIVND (reference sequence). The CDR3 loop reads CASSRGGLGRSYSNQPQHF. CDR3 nucleotide sequence: TGTGCCAGTAGTAGGGGGGGCCTAGGTCGTTCGTATAGCAATCAGCCCCAGCATTTT.

The chain carries TRBV9 and TRBJ2-2, with a tentative D call TRBD2 (7 bases). The CDR3 loop spans 15 amino acids. Trimming removed 6 bases at V and 4 bases at J, with 16 bases between. The germline V gene has CDR1 SGDLS and CDR2 YYNGEE. In DNA form, the CDR3 reads TGTGCCAGCAATACGGGCGGGGGCCTCACCGGGGAGCTGTTTTTT. Translating gives CASNTGGGLTGELFF.

The chain recombines TRBV19 with TRBJ2-2; D perhaps matches TRBD1 (6 bases). CDR1 and CDR2 from the germline V gene are LNHDA and SQIVND (reference sequence). The V end was cut by 3 bases, the J end by 5 bases, with 19 bases between. The CDR3 extends over 17 amino acids. The CDR3 region is CASSIRLTGDETGELFF. For the CDR3, the DNA is TGTGCCAGTAGTATCCGATTGACAGGCGACGAAACCGGGGAGCTGTTTTTT. Based on the CDR3 plus reference TRBV19 and TRBJ2-2, the full variable domain is DGGITQSPKYLFRKEGQNVTLSCEQNLNHDAMYWYRQDPGQGLRLIYYSQIVNDFQKGDIAEGYSVSREKKESFPLTVTSAQKNPTAFYLCASSIRLTGDETGELFFGEGSRLTVL.

This chain connects TRBV6-4 to TRBJ1-6; 8 bases line up with TRBD1. V dropped 6 bases and J dropped 9; count of bases not matched to a gene: 10. The CDR3 is made up of 15 amino acids. Per germline, CDR1 MRHNA and CDR2 SNTAGT. The CDR3 DNA reads TGTGCCAGCAGCTCCGGACAGGGTGACAGTTCACCCCTCCACTTT. Its translation: CASSSGQGDSSPLHF.

J is TRBJ1-6 and V is TRBV25-1; 7 nucleotides agree with TRBD1. The CDR3 totals 18 residues. Germline CDR1 is MGHDK and CDR2 is SYGVNS. The V segment lost 6 bases and the J segment 0 bases; nucleotides outside the gene matches: 11. The CDR3 nucleotides are TGTGCCAGCAGCGGACAGGTGGGAATAAGCTCCTATAATTCACCCCTCCACTTT. This gives the protein CASSGQVGISSYNSPLHF.